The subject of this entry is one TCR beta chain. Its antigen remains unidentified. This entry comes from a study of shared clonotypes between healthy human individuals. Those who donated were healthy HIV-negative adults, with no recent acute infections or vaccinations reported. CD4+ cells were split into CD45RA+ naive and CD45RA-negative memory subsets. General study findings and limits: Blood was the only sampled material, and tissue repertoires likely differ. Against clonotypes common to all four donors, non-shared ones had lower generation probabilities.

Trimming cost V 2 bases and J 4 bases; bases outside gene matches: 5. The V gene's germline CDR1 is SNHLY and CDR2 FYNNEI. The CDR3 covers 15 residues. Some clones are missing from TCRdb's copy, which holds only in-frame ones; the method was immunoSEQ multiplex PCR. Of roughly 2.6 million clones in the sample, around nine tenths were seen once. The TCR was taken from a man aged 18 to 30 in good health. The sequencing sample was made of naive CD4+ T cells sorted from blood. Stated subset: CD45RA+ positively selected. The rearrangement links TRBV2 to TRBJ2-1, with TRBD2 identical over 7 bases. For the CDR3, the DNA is TGTGCCAGCAGTGAATTGGCTAGCGGTTACAATGAGCAGTTCTTC. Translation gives CASSELASGYNEQFF.